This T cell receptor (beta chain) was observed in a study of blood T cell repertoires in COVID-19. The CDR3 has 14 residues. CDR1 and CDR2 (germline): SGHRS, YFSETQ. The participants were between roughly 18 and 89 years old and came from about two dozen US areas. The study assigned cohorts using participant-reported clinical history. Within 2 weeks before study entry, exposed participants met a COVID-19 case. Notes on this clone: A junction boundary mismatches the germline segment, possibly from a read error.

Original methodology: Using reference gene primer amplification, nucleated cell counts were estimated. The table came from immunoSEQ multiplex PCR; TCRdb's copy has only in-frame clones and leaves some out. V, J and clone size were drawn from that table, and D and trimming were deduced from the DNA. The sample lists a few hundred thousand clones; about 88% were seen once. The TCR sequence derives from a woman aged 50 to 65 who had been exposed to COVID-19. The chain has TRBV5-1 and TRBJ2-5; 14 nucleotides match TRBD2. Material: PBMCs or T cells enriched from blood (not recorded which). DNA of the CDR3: TGCGCCAGCAGCCCAGGGACTAGCGGGGGCCCGCTCCACTTC. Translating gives CASSPGTSGGPLHF.